A selection of T cell receptor beta chains follows, all from one sample in a study of shared clonotypes between healthy human individuals. TCRdb's table, derived via immunoSEQ multiplex PCR, lists solely in-frame clones and lacks some. Here the sample spans about 2.3 million clones, 85% to 95% being singletons. Sequencing was performed on naive CD4+ T cells from PBMCs. The receptors derive from a man aged 18 to 29 in good health. Some clones in this sample may be carry-over from other donors' samples. Each CDR3 is given with its conserved first and last residue. The D gene is left open where the match is weak. A row's size may be missing; if present it is once, few, many or a size class.

j_gene: TRBJ1-5; abundance: .; d_gene: .; v_gene: TRBV7-2; CDR3aa: CASSPVGSNQPQHF; CDR3nt: TGTGCCAGCAGCCCGGTGGGCAGCAATCAGCCCCAGCATTTT
j_gene: TRBJ1-1; abundance: few; d_gene: TRBD1; v_gene: TRBV9; CDR3aa: CASSVEDRVNTEAFF; CDR3nt: TGTGCCAGCAGCGTAGAGGACAGGGTGAACACTGAAGCTTTCTTT
j_gene: TRBJ1-2; abundance: .; d_gene: .; v_gene: TRBV10-3; CDR3aa: CAIGYSSSEYGYTF; CDR3nt: TGTGCCATCGGATACTCGTCCAGCGAATATGGCTACACCTTC
j_gene: TRBJ1-1; abundance: .; d_gene: TRBD1; v_gene: TRBV29-1; CDR3aa: CSVEVQGMSTEAFF; CDR3nt: TGCAGCGTAGAGGTACAGGGGATGAGTACTGAAGCTTTCTTT
j_gene: TRBJ2-1; abundance: .; d_gene: TRBD2; v_gene: TRBV6-1; CDR3aa: CASSGGSAGGSYNEQFF; CDR3nt: TGTGCCAGCAGTGGGGGGTCGGCGGGAGGATCCTACAATGAGCAGTTCTTC
j_gene: TRBJ2-6; abundance: .; d_gene: TRBD1; v_gene: TRBV15; CDR3aa: CATSREGQGLRGANVLTF; CDR3nt: TGTGCCACCAGCAGAGAGGGACAGGGGCTGCGAGGGGCCAACGTCCTGACTTTC
j_gene: TRBJ2-1; abundance: .; d_gene: TRBD2; v_gene: TRBV15; CDR3aa: CATSRVLAGVLQFF; CDR3nt: TGTGCCACCAGCAGAGTATTAGCGGGAGTTCTGCAGTTCTTC
j_gene: TRBJ2-1; abundance: .; d_gene: .; v_gene: TRBV18; CDR3aa: CASSPTRAGPYNEQFF; CDR3nt: TGTGCCAGCTCACCGACGAGGGCGGGACCCTACAATGAGCAGTTCTTC
j_gene: TRBJ2-2; abundance: .; d_gene: .; v_gene: TRBV11-2; CDR3aa: CASSLTGLTPVLNTGELFF; CDR3nt: TGTGCCAGCAGCTTAACGGGACTTACCCCCGTCCTCAACACCGGGGAGCTGTTTTTT
j_gene: TRBJ2-1; abundance: .; d_gene: TRBD1; v_gene: TRBV14; CDR3aa: CASSQGMGQGLNNEQFF; CDR3nt: TGTGCCAGCAGCCAAGGGATGGGACAGGGACTAAACAATGAGCAGTTCTTC
j_gene: TRBJ1-2; abundance: .; d_gene: .; v_gene: TRBV5-1; CDR3aa: CASAPGGNYGYTF; CDR3nt: TGCGCCAGCGCCCCGGGAGGGAACTATGGCTACACCTTC
j_gene: TRBJ2-1; abundance: .; d_gene: .; v_gene: TRBV5-1; CDR3aa: CASSPLSVGPNEQFF; CDR3nt: TGCGCCAGCAGCCCCCTATCCGTGGGACCCAATGAGCAGTTCTTC
j_gene: TRBJ1-1; abundance: .; d_gene: TRBD1; v_gene: TRBV5-1; CDR3aa: CASSFSGQGNTEAFF; CDR3nt: TGCGCCAGCAGCTTCTCGGGACAGGGGAACACTGAAGCTTTCTTT
j_gene: TRBJ2-7; abundance: .; d_gene: .; v_gene: TRBV4-1; CDR3aa: CASSRRDADYEQYF; CDR3nt: TGCGCCAGCAGCCGTAGGGACGCCGACTACGAGCAGTACTTC
j_gene: TRBJ2-1; abundance: .; d_gene: TRBD2; v_gene: TRBV5-4; CDR3aa: CASSLVGGLAMGFVF; CDR3nt: TGTGCCAGCAGCTTGGTGGGGGGACTAGCGATGGGGTTCGTCTTC
j_gene: TRBJ1-1; abundance: .; d_gene: TRBD1; v_gene: TRBV18; CDR3aa: CASSQRQGEIEAFF; CDR3nt: TGTGCCAGCTCACAACGACAGGGGGAGATTGAAGCTTTCTTT
j_gene: TRBJ2-5; abundance: .; d_gene: .; v_gene: TRBV7-2; CDR3aa: CASSLYRAREETQYF; CDR3nt: TGTGCCAGCAGCCTTTACCGGGCCAGAGAAGAGACCCAGTACTTC
j_gene: TRBJ2-5; abundance: .; d_gene: TRBD2; v_gene: TRBV5-1; CDR3aa: CASSLTRLAGGETQYF; CDR3nt: TGCGCCAGCAGCTTGACCAGACTAGCGGGAGGGGAGACCCAGTACTTC
j_gene: TRBJ2-7; abundance: .; d_gene: TRBD2; v_gene: TRBV7-3; CDR3aa: CASSPGLAVEQYF; CDR3nt: TGTGCCAGCAGCCCGGGACTAGCGGTCGAACAGTACTTC
j_gene: TRBJ2-2; abundance: few; d_gene: .; v_gene: TRBV28; CDR3aa: CAPFRSPGELFF; CDR3nt: TGTGCCCCCTTTCGATCCCCCGGGGAGCTGTTTTTT
j_gene: TRBJ2-3; abundance: .; d_gene: .; v_gene: TRBV5-4; CDR3aa: CASSLQQGSGTDTQYF; CDR3nt: TGTGCCAGCAGCCTCCAACAGGGAAGTGGGACAGATACGCAGTATTTT
j_gene: TRBJ1-1; abundance: .; d_gene: TRBD1; v_gene: TRBV5-1; CDR3aa: CASSLAQGALVTEAFF; CDR3nt: TGCGCCAGCAGCTTGGCCCAGGGGGCGCTTGTAACTGAAGCTTTCTTT
j_gene: TRBJ2-1; abundance: .; d_gene: TRBD2; v_gene: TRBV7-9; CDR3aa: CASSLAGTSGRNEQFF; CDR3nt: TGTGCCAGCAGCTTAGCCGGGACTAGCGGGAGAAATGAGCAGTTCTTC
j_gene: TRBJ2-3; abundance: .; d_gene: TRBD1; v_gene: TRBV28; CDR3aa: CASSLLTARTGLATDTQYF; CDR3nt: TGTGCCAGCAGTCTCCTTACCGCCCGGACAGGGCTCGCCACAGATACGCAGTATTTT
j_gene: TRBJ1-5; abundance: .; d_gene: .; v_gene: TRBV15; CDR3aa: CATSRDLGQSGPQHF; CDR3nt: TGTGCCACCAGCAGAGATCTCGGACAGTCAGGACCCCAGCATTTT
j_gene: TRBJ2-1; abundance: .; d_gene: .; v_gene: TRBV7-3; CDR3aa: CASSTQTSYNEQFF; CDR3nt: TGTGCCAGCAGCACCCAAACTAGTTACAATGAGCAGTTCTTC
j_gene: TRBJ1-1; abundance: .; d_gene: .; v_gene: TRBV5-1; CDR3aa: CASSRGQLTEAFF; CDR3nt: TGCGCCAGCAGCCGCGGACAGCTGACTGAAGCTTTCTTT
j_gene: TRBJ2-2; abundance: .; d_gene: .; v_gene: TRBV7-3; CDR3aa: CASSPQSTGELFF; CDR3nt: TGTGCCAGCAGCCCACAGTCTACCGGGGAGCTGTTTTTT
j_gene: TRBJ2-2; abundance: .; d_gene: .; v_gene: TRBV28; CDR3aa: CASSLTGSGELFF; CDR3nt: TGTGCCAGCAGTTTAACAGGGAGCGGGGAGCTGTTTTTT
j_gene: TRBJ2-5; abundance: .; d_gene: .; v_gene: TRBV5-1; CDR3aa: CASSLAWSDQETQYF; CDR3nt: TGCGCCAGCAGCTTGGCCTGGTCAGACCAAGAGACCCAGTACTTC
j_gene: TRBJ2-1; abundance: .; d_gene: TRBD2; v_gene: TRBV7-3; CDR3aa: CASSSGLAGIGYEQFF; CDR3nt: TGTGCCAGCAGCTCAGGGTTAGCGGGAATCGGATATGAGCAGTTCTTC
j_gene: TRBJ1-1; abundance: .; d_gene: TRBD1; v_gene: TRBV4-3; CDR3aa: CASSQVPGQGTVLAFF; CDR3nt: TGCGCCAGCAGCCAGGTTCCGGGACAGGGCACGGTTCTAGCTTTCTTT
j_gene: TRBJ1-3; abundance: .; d_gene: TRBD1; v_gene: TRBV6-4; CDR3aa: CASSDSYRGDYSGNTIYF; CDR3nt: TGTGCCAGCAGTGACTCCTACAGGGGCGACTACTCTGGAAACACCATATATTTT
j_gene: TRBJ1-3; abundance: .; d_gene: .; v_gene: TRBV10-3; CDR3aa: CAGRATDSGNTIYF; CDR3nt: TGTGCCGGACGGGCCACGGACTCTGGAAACACCATATATTTT
j_gene: TRBJ1-2; abundance: .; d_gene: .; v_gene: TRBV15; CDR3aa: CATSEGLRGAYGYTF; CDR3nt: TGTGCCACCAGCGAGGGGCTGAGGGGTGCGTATGGCTACACCTTC
j_gene: TRBJ1-2; abundance: .; d_gene: TRBD1; v_gene: TRBV6-1; CDR3aa: CASRSDRGLYGYTF; CDR3nt: TGTGCCAGCAGGTCGGACAGGGGACTCTATGGCTACACCTTC
j_gene: TRBJ1-2; abundance: once; d_gene: TRBD1; v_gene: TRBV6-5; CDR3aa: CASSIERTGHGGYTF; CDR3nt: TGTGCCAGCAGTATCGAACGGACAGGCCACGGGGGCTACACCTTC
j_gene: TRBJ1-1; abundance: .; d_gene: TRBD1; v_gene: TRBV28; CDR3aa: CASSLSFGTVEAFF; CDR3nt: TGTGCCAGCAGTCTCTCGTTCGGGACAGTGGAAGCTTTCTTT
j_gene: TRBJ2-7; abundance: .; d_gene: TRBD2; v_gene: TRBV18; CDR3aa: CASSPPAGSSYEQYF; CDR3nt: TGTGCCAGCTCACCCCCAGCGGGGAGTTCCTACGAGCAGTACTTC
j_gene: TRBJ1-1; abundance: .; d_gene: .; v_gene: TRBV27; CDR3aa: CASSLLSWWSRGNTEAFF; CDR3nt: TGTGCCAGCAGTTTACTTTCATGGTGGAGCAGAGGGAACACTGAAGCTTTCTTT
j_gene: TRBJ2-7; abundance: .; d_gene: .; v_gene: TRBV30; CDR3aa: CAWSQSPKGYEQYF; CDR3nt: TGTGCCTGGAGTCAATCGCCAAAGGGTTACGAGCAGTACTTC
j_gene: TRBJ1-2; abundance: .; d_gene: .; v_gene: TRBV4-1; CDR3aa: CASSQDPAGGYTF; CDR3nt: TGCGCCAGCAGCCAAGACCCAGCAGGCGGCTACACCTTC
j_gene: TRBJ2-7; abundance: .; d_gene: .; v_gene: TRBV5-4; CDR3aa: CASHERGRRYEQYF; CDR3nt: TGTGCCAGCCATGAGAGGGGAAGACGGTACGAGCAGTACTTC
j_gene: TRBJ1-5; abundance: .; d_gene: TRBD1; v_gene: TRBV10-3; CDR3aa: CAISESTGGDQPQHF; CDR3nt: TGTGCCATCAGTGAGTCGACAGGGGGGGATCAGCCCCAGCATTTT
j_gene: TRBJ1-2; abundance: .; d_gene: .; v_gene: TRBV18; CDR3aa: CASSPRTEINYGYTF; CDR3nt: TGTGCCAGCTCACCACGGACAGAAATTAACTATGGCTACACCTTC
j_gene: TRBJ1-1; abundance: few; d_gene: .; v_gene: TRBV5-4; CDR3aa: CASSVDSNTEAFF; CDR3nt: TGTGCCAGCAGCGTGGATTCGAACACTGAAGCTTTCTTT
j_gene: TRBJ1-3; abundance: .; d_gene: .; v_gene: TRBV6-5; CDR3aa: CASSYSGGKANTIYF; CDR3nt: TGTGCCAGCAGTTACTCGGGGGGAAAAGCAAACACCATATATTTT
j_gene: TRBJ2-5; abundance: .; d_gene: .; v_gene: TRBV7-9; CDR3aa: CASSQGFGTQYF; CDR3nt: TGTGCCAGCAGCCAGGGGTTCGGGACCCAGTACTTC
j_gene: TRBJ2-3; abundance: .; d_gene: .; v_gene: TRBV10-3; CDR3aa: CAVSDKSGTDTQYF; CDR3nt: TGTGCCGTATCGGACAAGTCGGGCACAGATACGCAGTATTTT
j_gene: TRBJ2-1; abundance: .; d_gene: TRBD2; v_gene: TRBV6-5; CDR3aa: CASSYSVGGVNEQFF; CDR3nt: TGTGCCAGCAGTTACTCGGTGGGAGGGGTCAATGAGCAGTTCTTC
j_gene: TRBJ2-3; abundance: .; d_gene: .; v_gene: TRBV9; CDR3aa: CASSVALADTQYF; CDR3nt: TGTGCCAGCAGCGTAGCCCTTGCAGATACGCAGTATTTT